A single sample gave rise to the 18 T cell receptor beta chains below, sequenced in a study of cytotoxic CD8 clonotypes in ibrutinib-treated CLL. The data were produced by immunoSEQ multiplex PCR, yet TCRdb's version contains in-frame clones alone and is incomplete. The top ten clones hold approximately 20% of a sample with tens of thousands of clones, 56% of them seen once. The specimen was PBMCs, collected after 24 months of ibrutinib treatment. These receptors originate from a human donor with chronic lymphocytic leukemia.

Here the CDR3 reads CASSQAGGYNEQFF. In DNA form, the CDR3 reads TGTGCCAGCAGCCAAGCGGGGGGTTACAATGAGCAGTTCTTC. V gene TRBV4-2 combines with J gene TRBJ2-1, with 7 bases that match TRBD2. The CDR3 sequence is 14 residues long. With V trimmed by 1 base and J by 4 bases, 1 base remained unmatched. The germline gives CDR1 LGHNA, CDR2 YNFKEQ.

The chain is built from TRBV5-4 and TRBJ1-2, with 8 bases matching TRBD1. The CDR3 consists of 15 residues. V was pared by 2 bases and J by 4 bases, with 7 bases of the junction left unmatched. CDR1 is SGHNT, CDR2 YYREEE, per germline (reference sequence). The CDR3 loop reads CASSFTGGFGYGYTF. For the CDR3, the DNA is TGTGCCAGCAGCTTTACAGGGGGTTTTGGCTATGGCTACACCTTC.

This clone was detected many times. The chain carries TRBV29-1 and TRBJ1-2; a weak D match, TRBD1 (5 bases). V shed 7 bases and J shed 8 bases, with 17 bases lying between them. From germline, CDR1 is SQVTM and CDR2 ANQGSEA. The CDR3 spans 12 residues. CDR3 in DNA: TGCAGCGCATGGGTGACAGCCGGAGGCTACACCTTC. Protein sequence: CSAWVTAGGYTF.

The chain is built from TRBV5-5 and TRBJ2-5; 7 bases agree with TRBD2. CDR3 length equals 15 residues. CDR1 is SGHKS, CDR2 YYEKEE, per germline (reference sequence). V shed 7 bases, J shed 7 bases, and the junction held 16 bases outside the gene matches. The CDR3 DNA is TGTGCCAGCTCCCGGGAAGCGGGGCCCAGCGGGACCCAGTACTTC. It codes for CASSREAGPSGTQYF.

The V and J genes are TRBV7-9 and TRBJ1-5; tentatively, D is TRBD1 (5 bases). Per germline, CDR1 SEHNR and CDR2 FQNEAQ (reference sequence). This CDR3 region has 13 residues. V lost 5 bases and J lost 8, with 13 bases in between. The CDR3 DNA is TGTGCCAGCAGCCCCTTTAGGGGAGAGCCCCAGCATTTT. It codes for CASSPFRGEPQHF.

This clone was observed a few times. The DNA of the CDR3 is TGTGCCAGCAGCTTTACAGAATCCTACAATGAGCAGTTCTTC. Translation: CASSFTESYNEQFF. The V call is TRBV7-9, the J call TRBJ2-1; D gene uncertain. Germline CDR1 is SEHNR and CDR2 is FQNEAQ (reference sequence). Trimming took 3 bases from V and 1 from J, leaving 7 bases between them. The CDR3 is 14 residues long.

The CDR3 DNA follows: TGTGCCAGCTCACAGGCCCGGGGAAACGAGCAGTACTTC. This gives the protein CASSQARGNEQYF. This rearrangement joins TRBV18 to TRBJ2-7; D may be TRBD2 (5 bases). CDR1 is KGHSH and CDR2 is LQKENI in the germline V gene. CDR3 length equals 13 residues. The germline V and J ends were trimmed by 4 bases and 5 bases, with 12 bases remaining between them.

V usage is TRBV7-2 and J usage is TRBJ2-3; TRBD2 matches 7 bases. Germline CDR1 reads SGHTA; CDR2 reads FQGNSA. The V segment lost 2 bases and the J segment 1 base; nucleotides outside the gene matches: 0. CDR3 length equals 14 residues. CDR3 loop: CASSLTSGTDTQYF. The CDR3, as DNA: TGTGCCAGCAGCTTAACTAGCGGCACAGATACGCAGTATTTT.

This clone turned up a few times. The rearrangement joins TRBV6-1 to TRBJ2-5; 11 positions match TRBD2. The length of the CDR3 is 14 residues. J was trimmed by 4 bases and V by 5 bases; bases with no gene match: 3. Germline assignment: CDR1 MNHNS and CDR2 SASEGT. The CDR3 DNA reads as TGTGCCAGCAGTAGACTAGCGGGACTAGAGACCCAGTACTTC. Translated, it gives CASSRLAGLETQYF.

This sequence joins TRBV4-2 and TRBJ1-5; D is undetermined. The ends were cut back, 0 bases at V and 3 bases at J, with 9 bases in the middle. The CDR3 loop spans 15 amino acids. In germline, CDR1 is LGHNA, CDR2 YNFKEQ. CDR3 protein: CASSQERSPNQPQHF. DNA for the CDR3: TGTGCCAGCAGCCAAGAACGCTCCCCCAATCAGCCCCAGCATTTT.

This chain uses TRBV7-2 with TRBJ2-1; D is possibly TRBD2 (5 bases). V was cut by 2 bases and J by 5 bases, with 7 bases left in between. The germline V gene has CDR1 SGHTA and CDR2 FQGNSA. The CDR3 extends over 13 amino acids. CDR3 residues: CASSLFGDNEQFF. CDR3 nucleotides: TGTGCCAGCAGCTTATTCGGGGACAATGAGCAGTTCTTC.

J is TRBJ2-2 and V is TRBV19; D gene uncertain. The CDR3 runs 15 residues. V shed 5 bases and J shed 5 bases, with 15 bases lying between them. Germline V gene lookup returns CDR1 LNHDA and CDR2 SQIVND (reference sequence). The CDR3, as DNA: TGTGCCAGTAGTCCGAGCGTCCAGAGGACCGGGGAGCTGTTTTTT. Translation gives CASSPSVQRTGELFF.

This chain connects TRBV5-5 to TRBJ1-1, with 7 bases identical to TRBD1. This CDR3 has 12 amino acids. J lost 11 bases, V lost 4 bases, and 8 bases had no gene match. CDR1 is SGHKS and CDR2 is YYEKEE in the germline V gene (reference sequence). The CDR3 reads CASSKDREEAFF. CDR3 DNA: TGTGCCAGCAGCAAAGACAGGGAAGAGGCTTTCTTT. Full variable domain (remainder filled in from reference TRBV5-5 and TRBJ1-1): DAGVTQSPTHLIKTRGQQVTLRCSPISGHKSVSWYQQVLGQGPQFIFQYYEKEERGRGNFPDRFSARQFPNYSSELNVNALLLGDSALYLCASSKDREEAFFGQGTRLTVV.

The CDR3 is CASSPTGNQPQHF. The CDR3 nucleotides are TGTGCCAGCAGCCCTACAGGGAACCAGCCCCAGCATTTT. V and J are TRBV7-9 and TRBJ1-5, with a weak D call TRBD1 (6 bases). Trimming left V 5 bases short and J 7 bases short, with 12 bases between. CDR1 and CDR2 (germline): SEHNR, FQNEAQ (reference sequence). This CDR3 has 13 residues.

Turning to this clone: Other DNA sequences in this specimen translate into the identical CDR3. The rearrangement joins TRBV7-7 to TRBJ2-6, with D perhaps assigned TRBD1 or TRBD2 (5 bases each). CDR3 length: 15 amino acids. The germline gives CDR1 SSHAT, CDR2 FNYEAQ (reference sequence). V lost 1 base to trimming and J lost 2 bases, with 6 bases between them. For the CDR3, the DNA is TGTGCCAGCAGCTTAGGGGGACCTGGGGCCAACGTCCTGACTTTC. This encodes CASSLGGPGANVLTF. Supplemented by reference TRBV7-7 and TRBJ2-6, the full variable domain reads GAGVSQSPRYKVTKRGQDVTLRCDPISSHATLYWYQQALGQGPEFLTYFNYEAQPDKSGLPSDRFSAERPEGSISTLTIQRTEQRDSAMYRCASSLGGPGANVLTFGAGSRLTVL.

This clone has ten or more counts. This sequence joins TRBV7-8 and TRBJ2-7; TRBD2 aligns across 12 bases. The CDR3 is made up of 15 amino acids. V dropped 4 bases and J dropped 4; count of bases not matched to a gene: 5. The germline V gene has CDR1 SGHVS and CDR2 FQNEAQ. This chain's CDR3 is CASSSLAGGPYEQYF. The CDR3 DNA sequence: TGTGCCAGCAGCTCGCTAGCGGGAGGGCCATACGAGCAGTACTTC. Variable domain in full (rest from reference TRBV7-8 and TRBJ2-7): GAGVSQSPRYKVAKRGQDVALRCDPISGHVSLFWYQQALGQGPEFLTYFQNEAQLDKSGLPSDRFFAERPEGSVSTLKIQRTQQEDSAVYLCASSSLAGGPYEQYFGPGTRLTVT.

The CDR3 sequence: CASSREGGTEAFF. DNA of the CDR3: TGTGCCAGCAGTAGGGAGGGAGGCACTGAAGCTTTCTTT. The chain carries TRBV2 and TRBJ1-1; D call uncertain. CDR1 SNHLY and CDR2 FYNNEI come from the germline V gene. The CDR3 covers 13 residues. Trimming cost V 5 bases and J 4 bases, with 11 bases left between them.

The V and J genes are TRBV11-2 and TRBJ2-1; 12 nucleotides match TRBD2. This CDR3 has 15 amino acids. Germline V CDR1 and CDR2: SGHAT, FQNNGV. The ends lost 8 bases at V and 4 bases at J; junction bases unmatched: 6. The CDR3 DNA sequence: TGTGCCAGCGTCCGGCTAGCGGGGGGGTACAATGAGCAGTTCTTC. Protein product: CASVRLAGGYNEQFF.